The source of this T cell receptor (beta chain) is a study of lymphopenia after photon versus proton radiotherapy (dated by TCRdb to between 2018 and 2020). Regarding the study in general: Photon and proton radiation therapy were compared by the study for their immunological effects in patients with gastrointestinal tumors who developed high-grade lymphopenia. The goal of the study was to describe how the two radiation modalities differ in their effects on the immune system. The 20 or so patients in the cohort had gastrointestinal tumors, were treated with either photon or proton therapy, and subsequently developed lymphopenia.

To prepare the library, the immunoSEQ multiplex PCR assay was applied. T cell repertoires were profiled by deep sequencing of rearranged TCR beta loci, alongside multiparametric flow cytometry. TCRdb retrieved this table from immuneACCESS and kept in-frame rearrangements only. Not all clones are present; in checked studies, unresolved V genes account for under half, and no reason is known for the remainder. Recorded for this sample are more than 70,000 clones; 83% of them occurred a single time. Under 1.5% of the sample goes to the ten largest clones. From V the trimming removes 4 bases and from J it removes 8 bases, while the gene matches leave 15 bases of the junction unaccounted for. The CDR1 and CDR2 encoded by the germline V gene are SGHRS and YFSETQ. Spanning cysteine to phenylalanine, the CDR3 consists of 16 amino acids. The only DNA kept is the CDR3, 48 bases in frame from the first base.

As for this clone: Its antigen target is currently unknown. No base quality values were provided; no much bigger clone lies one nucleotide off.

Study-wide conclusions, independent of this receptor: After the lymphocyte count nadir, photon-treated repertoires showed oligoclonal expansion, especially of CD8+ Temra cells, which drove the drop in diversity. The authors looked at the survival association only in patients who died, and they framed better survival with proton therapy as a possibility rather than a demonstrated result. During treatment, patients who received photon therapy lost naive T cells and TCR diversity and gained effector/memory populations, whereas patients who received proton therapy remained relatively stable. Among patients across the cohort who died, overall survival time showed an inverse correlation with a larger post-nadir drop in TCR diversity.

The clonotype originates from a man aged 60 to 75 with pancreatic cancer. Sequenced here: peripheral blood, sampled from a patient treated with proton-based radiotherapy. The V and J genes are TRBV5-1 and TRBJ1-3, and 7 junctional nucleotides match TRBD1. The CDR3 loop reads CASSAAFGQVIDTIYF. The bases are TGCGCCAGCAGCGCGGCATTCGGACAGGTTATTGACACCATATATTTT.